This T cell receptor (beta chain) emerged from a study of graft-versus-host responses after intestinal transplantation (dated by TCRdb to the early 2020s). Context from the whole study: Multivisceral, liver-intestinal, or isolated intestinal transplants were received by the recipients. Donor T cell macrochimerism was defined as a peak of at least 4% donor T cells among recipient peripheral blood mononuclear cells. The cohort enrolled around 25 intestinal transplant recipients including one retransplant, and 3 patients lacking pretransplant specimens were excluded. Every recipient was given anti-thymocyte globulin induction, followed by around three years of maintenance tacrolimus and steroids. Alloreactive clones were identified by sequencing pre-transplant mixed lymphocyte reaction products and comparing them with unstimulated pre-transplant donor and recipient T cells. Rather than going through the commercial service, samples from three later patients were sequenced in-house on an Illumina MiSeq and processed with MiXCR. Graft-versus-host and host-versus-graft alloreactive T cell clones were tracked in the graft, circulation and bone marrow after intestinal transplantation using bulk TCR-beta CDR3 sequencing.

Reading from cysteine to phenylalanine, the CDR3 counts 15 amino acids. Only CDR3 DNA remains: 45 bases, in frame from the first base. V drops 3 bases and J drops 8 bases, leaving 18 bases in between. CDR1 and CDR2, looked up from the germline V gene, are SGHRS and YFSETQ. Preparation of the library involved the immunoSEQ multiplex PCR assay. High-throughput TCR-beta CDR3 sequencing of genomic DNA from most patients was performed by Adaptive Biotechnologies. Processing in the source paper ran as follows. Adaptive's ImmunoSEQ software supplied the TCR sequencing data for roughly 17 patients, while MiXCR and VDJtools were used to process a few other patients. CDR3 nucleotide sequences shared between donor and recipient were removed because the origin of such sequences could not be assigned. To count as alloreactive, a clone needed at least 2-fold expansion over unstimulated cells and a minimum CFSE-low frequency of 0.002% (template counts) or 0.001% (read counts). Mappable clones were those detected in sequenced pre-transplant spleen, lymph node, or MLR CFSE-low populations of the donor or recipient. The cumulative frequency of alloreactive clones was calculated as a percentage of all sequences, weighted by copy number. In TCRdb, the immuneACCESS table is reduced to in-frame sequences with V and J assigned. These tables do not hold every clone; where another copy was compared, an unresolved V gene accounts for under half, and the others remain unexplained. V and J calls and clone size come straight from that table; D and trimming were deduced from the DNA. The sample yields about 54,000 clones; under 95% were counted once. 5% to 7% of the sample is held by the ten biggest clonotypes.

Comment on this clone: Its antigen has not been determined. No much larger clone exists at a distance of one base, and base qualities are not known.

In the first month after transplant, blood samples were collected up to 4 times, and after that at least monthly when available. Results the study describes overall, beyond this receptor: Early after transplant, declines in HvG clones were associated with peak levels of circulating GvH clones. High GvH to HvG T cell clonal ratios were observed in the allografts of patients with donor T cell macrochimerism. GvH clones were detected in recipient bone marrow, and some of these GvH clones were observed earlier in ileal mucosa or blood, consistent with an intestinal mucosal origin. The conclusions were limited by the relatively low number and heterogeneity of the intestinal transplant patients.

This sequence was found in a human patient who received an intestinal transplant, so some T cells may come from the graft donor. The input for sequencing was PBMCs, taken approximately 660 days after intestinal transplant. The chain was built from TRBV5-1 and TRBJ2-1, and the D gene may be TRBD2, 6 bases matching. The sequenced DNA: TGCGCCAGCAGCTCCGAGGAGGGCCCAAGGGATGAGCAGTTCTTC. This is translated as CASSSEEGPRDEQFF.